One sample yielded the 28 T cell receptor beta chains listed below, sequenced in a study of T cell repertoires in cytomegalovirus infection. Their cognate antigens are unknown. Each CDR3 protein gets one entry after TCRdb re-called the reads with MiXCR. The table lists 700,000 to 900,000 distinct CDR3 sequences, 25% to 30% of them singletons. The sample consisted of cultured CD8+ T cells from PBMCs, taken from culture after CMV antigen stimulation. The receptors here all came from a human donor in good health (CMV status not recorded). Some clones in this sample may be carry-over from other donors' samples.

The chain links TRBV27 to TRBJ2-2; TRBD2 matches at 8 bases. The CDR3 is made up of 16 amino acids. The V and J ends lost 2 bases and 4 bases, in that order; junction bases with no gene match: 6. Germline V gene data show CDR1 as MNHEY and CDR2 as SMNVEV (reference sequence). In DNA, the CDR3 is TGTGCCAGCAGTTTAAATCAGCGGGGGCCCACCGGGGAGCTGTTTTTT. Protein product: CASSLNQRGPTGELFF.

This clonotype came up many times. V is TRBV7-6 and J is TRBJ2-5, with D possibly matching TRBD1 (6 bases). V lost 1 base and J lost 0, with 12 bases in between. CDR1 SGHVS and CDR2 FNYEAQ come from the germline V gene. This CDR3 is built from 16 residues. CDR3 DNA: TGTGCCAGCAGCTTAGTAGGCAGGGGCCACCAAGAGACCCAGTACTTC. Its translation is CASSLVGRGHQETQYF.

The V gene is TRBV2, the J gene TRBJ2-7, with D unclear. The CDR3 is 13 residues long. Trimming removed 6 bases from V and 9 bases from J, with 18 bases in between. Germline V gene lookup returns CDR1 SNHLY and CDR2 FYNNEI. The CDR3: CASRDGPSRGQYF. As DNA, the CDR3 is TGTGCCAGCAGAGATGGGCCATCACGCGGGCAGTACTTC.

This sequence joins TRBV6-6 and TRBJ1-4; weak D call: TRBD1 (5 bases). V dropped 7 bases and J dropped 5 bases, with 14 bases sitting between them. Germline V gene data show CDR1 as MNHNY and CDR2 as SVGAGI (reference sequence). The CDR3 runs to 14 residues. Written as DNA, the CDR3 is TGTGCCAGCACCCGTTTGGGGGAGAATGAAAAACTGTTTTTT. This encodes CASTRLGENEKLFF.

Only a few counts were recorded for this clonotype. The gene calls are TRBV6-2 or TRBV6-3 and TRBJ2-3, with a possible D match to TRBD1 (7 bases). Germline CDR1 MNHEY, CDR2 SVGEGT. The CDR3 runs to 15 residues. Trimming took 6 bases from V and 3 from J, leaving 16 bases between them. CDR3 loop: CASRTLRGVTDTQYF. The DNA of the CDR3 is TGTGCCAGCAGGACCCTCAGGGGGGTTACAGATACGCAGTATTTT.

This clonotype has at least ten counts. This chain joins TRBV7-8 and TRBJ2-3, with TRBD2 identical over 11 bases. Trimming cost V 5 bases and J 3 bases; bases outside gene matches: 10. Germline V gives CDR1 SGHVS, CDR2 FQNEAQ. The CDR3 runs to 17 residues. CDR3 nucleotides: TGTGCCAGCAGCCCGCCACTAGCGGGGGAGATTACAGATACGCAGTATTTT. Translated: CASSPPLAGEITDTQYF.

The chain carries TRBV20-1 and TRBJ2-5; 12 positions match TRBD1. Trimming cost V 5 bases and J 5 bases; bases outside gene matches: 9. Looked up from germline, CDR1 is DFQATT and CDR2 is SNEGSKA (reference sequence). CDR3 length equals 15 residues. The CDR3 sequence: CSASAGTGGRETQYF. The DNA of the CDR3 is TGCAGTGCTTCAGCCGGGACAGGGGGCCGGGAGACCCAGTACTTC.

This clonotype was counted only a few times. This sequence joins TRBV18 and TRBJ1-5; unclear D gene. Trimming removed 3 bases at V and 0 bases at J, with 9 bases between. Germline V gene sequence: CDR1 KGHSH, CDR2 LQKENI. CDR3 size: 15 residues. Here the CDR3 reads CASSPQDRSNQPQHF. Written as DNA, the CDR3 is TGTGCCAGCTCACCGCAGGACCGTAGCAATCAGCCCCAGCATTTT.

This clonotype was seen at least ten times. The V call is TRBV6-5, the J call TRBJ1-5, with D perhaps TRBD1 (5 bases). CDR1 MNHEY and CDR2 SVGAGI come from the germline V gene. The CDR3 extends over 13 amino acids. V lost 5 bases and J 5 bases, leaving 10 bases between the germline ends. DNA for the CDR3: TGTGCCAGCAGTCGAACGGGGGATCAGCCCCAGCATTTT. Translated: CASSRTGDQPQHF.

Here the CDR3 reads CASSLVFRNTEAFF. The CDR3, as DNA: TGTGCCAGCAGTTTAGTATTTCGGAACACTGAAGCTTTCTTT. The chain has TRBV27 and TRBJ1-1, with D unresolved. Trimming removed 2 bases from V and 1 base from J, with 8 bases in between. Germline values: CDR1 MNHEY, CDR2 SMNVEV (reference sequence). CDR3 length: 14 residues.

Worth noting for this clonotype: Relative to the germline gene, one junction end is altered; a read error may explain this. The chain employs TRBV29-1 and TRBJ1-1; D gene uncertain. CDR1 and CDR2 from the germline V gene are SQVTM and ANQGSEA. The CDR3 length is 13 residues. The CDR3 protein is CSVEVTRNAEAFF. The CDR3 nucleotides are TGCAGCGTTGAAGTTACCAGGAACGCTGAAGCTTTCTTT. The full variable domain, its missing parts supplied by reference TRBV29-1 and TRBJ1-1, is SAVISQKPSRDICQRGTSLTIQCQVDSQVTMMFWYRQQPGQSLTLIATANQGSEATYESGFVIDKFPISRPNLTFSTLTVSNMSPEDSSIYLCSVEVTRNAEAFFGQGTRLTVV.

There are a few counts of this clonotype. This chain connects TRBV10-3 to TRBJ2-3; TRBD2 matches 9 bases. Germline V gene data show CDR1 as ENHRY and CDR2 as SYGVKD. This CDR3 has 15 amino acids. V lost 6 bases and J lost 4; bases outside the gene matches: 8. CDR3 nucleotides: TGTGCCATCAGACGAGTTAGCGGGGGATCAGATACGCAGTATTTT. Protein sequence: CAIRRVSGGSDTQYF.

This clonotype was recorded a few times. This chain connects TRBV12-3 or TRBV12-4 to TRBJ2-7; 7 bases are shared with TRBD2. V was clipped by 5 bases and J by 8 bases; unmatched bases: 6. The CDR3 is 12 residues long. The CDR3 loop is CASSPGTTQQYV. For the CDR3, the DNA is TGTGCCAGCAGTCCGGGGACTACCCAGCAGTACGTC.

There are many counts of this clonotype. The chain links TRBV7-2 to TRBJ2-2, with D maybe TRBD2 (5 bases). The V gene's germline CDR1 is SGHTA and CDR2 FQGNSA. V lost 4 bases to trimming and J lost 0 bases, with 12 bases between them. The CDR3 totals 16 residues. DNA of the CDR3: TGTGCCAGCAGCTCCGGGGAATCCCCGAACACCGGGGAGCTGTTTTTT. It is translated as CASSSGESPNTGELFF.

The chain is built from TRBV6-6 and TRBJ2-5, with unresolved D. This CDR3 comprises 14 residues. Looked up from germline, CDR1 is MNHNY and CDR2 is SVGAGI (reference sequence). V gave up 2 bases and J gave up 2 bases, with 9 bases separating them. The CDR3 sequence: CASSYVFPQETQYF. The CDR3 DNA sequence: TGTGCCAGCAGTTACGTGTTTCCACAAGAGACCCAGTACTTC.

This clonotype was seen more than once but under ten times. This chain joins TRBV14 and TRBJ1-3; D call uncertain. V was shortened by 1 base and J by 4 bases, with 5 bases between the two germline ends. The germline V gene has CDR1 SGHDN and CDR2 FVKESK. The CDR3 runs 13 residues. The CDR3 DNA reads TGTGCCAGCAGCCAAGGACCCGGAAACACCATATATTTT. Translated, it gives CASSQGPGNTIYF.

This clonotype was detected a few times. The CDR3 reads CASSLWRQGLNYEQYV. In nucleotides, the CDR3 is TGTGCCAGCAGCTTATGGCGACAGGGGCTAAACTACGAGCAGTACGTC. The genes are TRBV11-2 and TRBJ2-7; 8 nucleotides agree with TRBD1. Trimming cost V 2 bases and J 3 bases; bases outside gene matches: 9. The CDR3 is made up of 16 amino acids. The germline gives CDR1 SGHAT, CDR2 FQNNGV.

This clonotype was counted between two and nine times. The rearrangement uses TRBV27 and TRBJ2-1; 8 bases fit TRBD1. Germline V gene sequence: CDR1 MNHEY, CDR2 SMNVEV (reference sequence). The ends lost 3 bases at V and 7 bases at J; junction bases unmatched: 5. This CDR3 is 14 amino acids long. The CDR3 DNA sequence: TGTGCCAGCAGTTTCTTAGGACAGGGAAATGAGCAGTTCTTC. Translation: CASSFLGQGNEQFF.

Many counts were recorded for this clonotype. J is TRBJ2-1 and V is TRBV6-1, with 13 bases matching TRBD2. Trimming cost V 6 bases and J 5 bases; bases outside gene matches: 1. CDR1 and CDR2 (germline): MNHNS, SASEGT. This CDR3 comprises 14 residues. CDR3 region: CASSGLAGDNEQFF. The CDR3 DNA is TGTGCCAGCAGCGGACTAGCGGGGGACAATGAGCAGTTCTTC.

This clonotype was detected only a few times. The chain is built from TRBV12-5 and TRBJ2-2, with TRBD1 as a possible D gene (6 bases). Germline CDR1 LGHNT, CDR2 FRNRAP. This CDR3 spans 16 amino acids. V lost 4 bases to trimming and J lost 3 bases, with 15 bases between them. The CDR3 DNA is TGTGCTAGTGGTTACGGCGCGGACAGTTACACCGGGGAGCTGTTTTTT. Residues: CASGYGADSYTGELFF.

The V gene is TRBV20-1, the J gene TRBJ1-1, with TRBD1 identical over 8 bases. After removal of 3 bases from V and 4 bases from J, the junction contained 1 base not matched to a gene. The germline V gene encodes CDR1 DFQATT and CDR2 SNEGSKA (reference sequence). CDR3 length equals 12 residues. In nucleotides, the CDR3 is TGCAGTGCTAGTACAGGGGGCACTGAAGCTTTCTTT. Translated: CSASTGGTEAFF.

This CDR3 is CASSLKGLAEETQYF. CDR3 DNA: TGTGCCAGCAGTTTAAAGGGACTAGCGGAAGAGACCCAGTACTTC. This rearrangement joins TRBV27 to TRBJ2-5; the match to TRBD2 covers 11 bases. The ends lost 2 bases at V and 3 bases at J; junction bases unmatched: 2. Germline assignment: CDR1 MNHEY and CDR2 SMNVEV (reference sequence). The CDR3 is 15 amino acids.

In this sample, this clonotype turned up many times. This rearrangement joins TRBV11-1 to TRBJ1-1; D remains unclear. The V end was cut by 2 bases, the J end by 0 bases, with 10 bases between. CDR1 SGHAT and CDR2 FQDESV come from the germline V gene (reference sequence). CDR3 length equals 15 residues. CDR3 sequence: CASSLTDLMNTEAFF. In nucleotides, the CDR3 is TGTGCCAGCAGCTTAACAGACCTCATGAACACTGAAGCTTTCTTT.

This clonotype was counted a few times. The chain employs TRBV7-9 and TRBJ1-1; TRBD1 is a possible D gene (6 bases). The V gene lost 6 bases and the J gene lost 4 bases, with 15 bases spanning the gap. From germline, CDR1 is SEHNR and CDR2 FQNEAQ (reference sequence). The CDR3 is made up of 14 amino acids. CDR3 sequence: CASSQRGSTTEAFF. CDR3 nucleotides: TGTGCCAGCAGTCAGAGGGGGAGCACCACTGAAGCTTTCTTT. Complete variable domain (other parts from reference TRBV7-9 and TRBJ1-1): DTGVSQNPRHKITKRGQNVTFRCDPISEHNRLYWYRQTLGQGPEFLTYFQNEAQLEKSRLLSDRFSAERPKGSFSTLEIQRTEQGDSAMYLCASSQRGSTTEAFFGQGTRLTVV.

The chain has TRBV6-1 and TRBJ1-2, with TRBD1 matching 10 bases. The germline gives CDR1 MNHNS, CDR2 SASEGT. The CDR3 runs 15 residues. Trimming removed 6 bases from V and 6 bases from J; junction bases left unmatched: 10. Written as DNA, the CDR3 is TGTGCCAGCAGCTTAGGGAGACAGGGGGCCCATGGCTACACCTTC. It yields the protein CASSLGRQGAHGYTF.

The table lists this clonotype with a few counts. This chain joins TRBV6-2 or TRBV6-3 and TRBJ2-1, with a possible D match to TRBD1 (5 bases). Germline lookup yields CDR1 MNHEY and CDR2 SVGEGT. V lost 2 bases and J 3 bases, leaving 8 bases between the germline ends. This CDR3 region has 14 residues. CDR3 in amino acids: CASSYAGNYNEQFF. In DNA, the CDR3 is TGTGCCAGCAGTTACGCAGGGAACTACAATGAGCAGTTCTTC.

The chain is built from TRBV5-6 and TRBJ2-7; no definite D call. With 1 base removed from V and 5 bases from J, the gap between germline ends came to 7 bases. Germline CDR1 reads SGHDT; CDR2 reads YYEEEE. The CDR3 is 12 amino acids. The CDR3 region has the DNA TGTGCCAGCAGCTTGTCGGTCCACGAGCAGTACTTC. Protein product: CASSLSVHEQYF.

The chain recombines TRBV4-2 with TRBJ2-7, with 13 positions matching TRBD2. This CDR3 is built from 17 residues. V lost 0 bases, J lost 4 bases, and 6 bases stayed unmatched. Germline V CDR1 and CDR2: LGHNA, YNFKEQ. CDR3 sequence (DNA): TGTGCCAGCAGCCAAGACGGGGGACTAGCGGGGTTATACGAGCAGTACTTC. Its translation: CASSQDGGLAGLYEQYF.